This is a list of T cell receptor beta chains from one sample in a study of identical twins. Each CDR3 protein gets one entry after TCRdb re-called the 5' RACE reads with MiXCR. The sample lists 420,000 or so distinct CDR3 sequences; around a sixth were seen once. Sequences were obtained from naive T cells sorted from blood. The receptor set was obtained from a man aged 45 to 65 in good health. Both conserved end residues are trimmed from each CDR3. The D gene is left open where the match is weak. Only part of the rows carry a size: once, few, many, or a class if the clone is expanded.

D,J,V,size,CDR3
TRBD1,TRBJ2-2,TRBV7-9,many,ASSFWARGTGELF
-,TRBJ1-2,TRBV5-1,few,ASSQNQGRLAYGYT
-,TRBJ2-7,TRBV12-3/TRBV12-4,-,ASSLGTLSYEQY
-,TRBJ2-1,TRBV4-2,many,ASSPYLVSGSYNEQF
-,TRBJ2-3,TRBV6-1,many,ASSAPGENYATDTQY
-,TRBJ2-7,TRBV12-3/TRBV12-4,many,ASSSDSRYEQY
-,TRBJ2-7,TRBV23-1,-,ASSLSWGQYEQY
-,TRBJ2-1,TRBV11-2,many,ASSLWAGANEQF
-,TRBJ2-1,TRBV4-3,-,ASSQAWFGDNEQF
-,TRBJ1-2,TRBV20-1,-,SATRGLDGYT
TRBD1,TRBJ2-7,TRBV29-1,many,SVRQGSGYEQY
-,TRBJ2-4,TRBV6-2/TRBV6-3,-,ASSQAWGKNIQY
-,TRBJ1-5,TRBV28,few,ASSFFISNQPQH
TRBD2,TRBJ2-2,TRBV5-1,-,ASSLGLAGVKNTGELF
TRBD2,TRBJ2-5,TRBV28,few,ASSVRTSGQETQY
TRBD2,TRBJ2-7,TRBV5-6,many,ASSLALREGV
-,TRBJ2-3,TRBV7-7,-,ASSRENTDTQY
-,TRBJ2-2,TRBV7-9,-,ASTGPRSGTGELF
-,TRBJ1-3,TRBV12-3/TRBV12-4,few,ASSFPPRLSGNTIY
TRBD2,TRBJ2-7,TRBV20-1,few,SAISGRAYEQY
-,TRBJ2-7,TRBV29-1,-,RHPGQRCYEQY
TRBD2,TRBJ2-2,TRBV11-2,few,ASSPGGVWGTGELF
-,TRBJ1-2,TRBV20-1,few,SARDRRTAYGYT
-,TRBJ1-1,TRBV6-1,many,ASSTLVRDTEAF
-,TRBJ2-1,TRBV29-1,few,SGTGATSSYNEQF
-,TRBJ2-7,TRBV4-3,-,ASSPGHRVGEQY
-,TRBJ1-1,TRBV12-3/TRBV12-4,-,ASSPGGAANTEAF
-,TRBJ1-4,TRBV20-1,many,SAISGLTNEKLF
-,TRBJ2-1,TRBV7-6,-,ASSLRLDSYNEQF
TRBD2,TRBJ2-7,TRBV5-1,-,ASSAWASGGAPSLLEQY
-,TRBJ1-1,TRBV12-3/TRBV12-4,-,ASRTFAGTEAF
TRBD1,TRBJ2-7,TRBV20-1,few,SAIRPGQEQY
-,TRBJ2-7,TRBV20-1,-,SSPGPPSYEQY
-,TRBJ2-7,TRBV4-2,many,ASSQPGTPIYEQY
-,TRBJ1-3,TRBV5-1,many,ASSLVGNGNTIY
-,TRBJ2-3,TRBV24-1,-,ATSDFRGGTDTQY
-,TRBJ2-3,TRBV18,many,ASSPSPDTQY
-,TRBJ1-5,TRBV10-3,few,ATGTNYQPQH
TRBD2,TRBJ2-1,TRBV19,-,ASTRGALGNEQF
-,TRBJ2-5,TRBV29-1,-,SVQRFGDKYQETQY
-,TRBJ1-2,TRBV29-1,few,SVEGDRGT
TRBD2,TRBJ2-2,TRBV7-8,few,ASTLAGGRTGELF
-,TRBJ2-3,TRBV5-1,few,ASSAGTSTDTQY
-,TRBJ2-2,TRBV5-5,many,ASRWGAAGELF
-,TRBJ2-5,TRBV28,few,ASSLSGHGETQY
TRBD2,TRBJ2-7,TRBV12-3/TRBV12-4,-,ASSLTTSNEQY
-,TRBJ2-1,TRBV6-2/TRBV6-3,many,ASSQEGGGYNEQF
-,TRBJ1-1,TRBV12-3/TRBV12-4,many,ASRPRGGMSTEAF
-,TRBJ2-1,TRBV7-8,-,ASSLIFQSSYNEQF
TRBD1,TRBJ1-6,TRBV7-8,-,ASQGGDSPLH
-,TRBJ2-5,TRBV30,many,AWSWGAETQY
TRBD2,TRBJ2-5,TRBV6-5,-,ASSYLAGVQETQY
TRBD1,TRBJ2-5,TRBV7-2,many,ASSAQRDREETQY